The 17 T cell receptor beta chains reported below all come from one sample, sequenced in a study of T cells in Graves' hyperthyroidism and ophthalmopathy. Amplification of TCR beta CDR3 regions was performed using RNA transcripts as template. The primer set for the first-round RT-PCR of the TCR CDR3 was HTBI. TCRdb independently ran MiXCR on the multiplex PCR reads; one entry per CDR3 protein. The data show 480,000 or so distinct CDR3 sequences, over 35% seen once. The sample was peripheral blood or thyroid tissue (not recorded which). The receptor set was obtained from an adult woman with Graves' disease, either hyperthyroidism or ophthalmopathy (not recorded which).

This clonotype was counted ten times or more. The J gene is TRBJ2-7, the V gene TRBV2; 8 nucleotides agree with TRBD2. The CDR3 covers 14 residues. V dropped 5 bases and J dropped 5; count of bases not matched to a gene: 8. Germline V gives CDR1 SNHLY, CDR2 FYNNEI. This chain's CDR3 is CASSLQRERNEQYF. DNA of the CDR3: TGTGCCAGCAGTCTACAGCGGGAGCGGAACGAGCAGTACTTC.

This clonotype was detected a few times. Being one base from a much bigger clone, this may be a read error. It is likely a read error, because the conserved phenylalanine at the end of the CDR3 is missing. V gene TRBV6-1 combines with J gene TRBJ1-1; TRBD1 might be the D (5 bases). Germline CDR1 MNHNS, CDR2 SASEGT. The V end was cut by 3 bases, the J end by 3 bases, with 14 bases between. The CDR3 spans 15 residues. In DNA form, the CDR3 reads TGTGCCAGCAGTGACCAATCCGGGGGTTACACTGAAGCTTTCCTT. Translation gives CASSDQSGGYTEAFL.

This clonotype has just a few counts. The rearrangement uses TRBV7-9 and TRBJ1-4; no firm D call. The CDR3 has 12 amino acids. Germline V gene data show CDR1 as SEHNR and CDR2 as FQNEAQ (reference sequence). V was clipped by 5 bases and J by 9 bases, with 10 bases between them. In nucleotides, the CDR3 is TGTGCCAGCAGCCGTCAGAAGAAAAAACTGTTTTTT. This encodes CASSRQKKKLFF.

The chain uses TRBV28 and TRBJ1-3; 9 bases match TRBD1. V lost 5 bases and J lost 6; bases outside the gene matches: 5. In germline, CDR1 is MDHEN, CDR2 SYDVKM. The CDR3 runs 14 residues. CDR3 protein: CASSAGQGSNTIYF. DNA of the CDR3: TGTGCCAGCAGTGCCGGACAGGGGTCAAACACCATATATTTT.

This clonotype appeared once. The chain couples TRBV12-3 or TRBV12-4 to TRBJ2-5; D is uncertain. Deletions cut 0 bases from V and 9 bases from J, with 17 bases between. The CDR3 loop spans 15 amino acids. The CDR3 DNA reads TGTGCCAGCAGTTTAGCGACCCGAAGCGATCAGCCCCAGTACTTC. This translates into CASSLATRSDQPQYF.

The table lists this clonotype with many counts. J is TRBJ1-5 and V is TRBV20-1; 7 positions match TRBD1. The ends lost 3 bases at V and 6 bases at J; junction bases unmatched: 5. This CDR3 contains 13 residues. CDR1 DFQATT and CDR2 SNEGSKA come from the germline V gene (reference sequence). The CDR3 protein is CSASRQGGQPQHF. CDR3 sequence (DNA): TGCAGTGCTAGTAGACAGGGCGGTCAGCCCCAGCATTTT.

The V call is TRBV5-1, the J call TRBJ1-2, with D unclear. Germline-derived CDR1 and CDR2 are SGHRS and YFSETQ. V lost 5 bases and J lost 4, with 18 bases in between. This CDR3 contains 15 residues. CDR3 sequence reads: CASRAGRKGGYGYTF. In DNA form, the CDR3 reads TGCGCCAGCAGGGCCGGACGGAAGGGCGGCTATGGCTACACCTTC.

This clonotype was recorded a few times. The chain couples TRBV7-6 to TRBJ1-1; D is ambiguous. Deletions cut 9 bases from V and 4 bases from J, with 15 bases between. Germline V gene data show CDR1 as SGHVS and CDR2 as FNYEAQ. This CDR3 contains 13 residues. CDR3 sequence (DNA): TGTGCCAGTGCAGACGAGGGCGGCACTGAAGCTTTCTTT. This encodes CASADEGGTEAFF.

The chain recombines TRBV29-1 with TRBJ1-1; D uncertain. The CDR3 extends over 13 amino acids. Per the germline V gene, CDR1 is SQVTM and CDR2 is ANQGSEA. Trimming took off 1 base at V and 1 base at J, with 7 bases between the two ends. CDR3 protein: CSVEVGWNTEAFF. The CDR3 coding sequence is TGCAGCGTTGAAGTCGGATGGAACACTGAAGCTTTCTTT.

Ten or more counts support this clonotype. This chain uses TRBV5-8 with TRBJ2-2; TRBD2 matches at 11 bases. V shed 4 bases, J shed 6 bases, and the junction held 11 bases outside the gene matches. Per the germline V gene, CDR1 is SGHTS and CDR2 is YDEGEE. This CDR3 comprises 17 residues. CDR3 protein: CASSLDTSGRRAGELFF. The CDR3 DNA reads TGTGCCAGCAGCCTAGATACTAGCGGGAGAAGGGCCGGGGAGCTGTTTTTT. The full variable domain, with the rest looked up from reference TRBV5-8 and TRBJ2-2, is EAGVTQSPTHLIKTRGQQATLRCSPISGHTSVYWYQQALGLGLQFLLWYDEGEERNRGNFPPRFSGRQFPNYSSELNVNALELEDSALYLCASSLDTSGRRAGELFFGEGSRLTVL.

This clonotype occurred many times. The J gene is TRBJ1-4, the V gene TRBV5-8; perhaps TRBD1 as D (6 bases). The CDR3 covers 16 residues. Germline CDR1 reads SGHTS; CDR2 reads YDEGEE. The V gene lost 2 bases and the J gene lost 8 bases, with 19 bases spanning the gap. DNA for the CDR3: TGTGCCAGCAGCTTCGGACGAGTCCGGACAGCAGAAAAACTGTTTTTT. This codes for CASSFGRVRTAEKLFF.

The table lists this clonotype with many counts. V gene TRBV20-1 combines with J gene TRBJ2-5; 7 bases are a match to TRBD1. The CDR3 sequence is 13 residues long. J gave up 5 bases and V 3 bases, and 6 bases lay outside the gene matches. Germline-derived CDR1 and CDR2 are DFQATT and SNEGSKA (reference sequence). The CDR3 loop is CSARGTGQETQYF. The CDR3 DNA reads TGCAGTGCTAGGGGGACGGGACAGGAGACCCAGTACTTC.

The gene calls are TRBV12-3 or TRBV12-4 and TRBJ2-5; D is undetermined. The ends were cut back, 8 bases at V and 5 bases at J, with 9 bases in the middle. The CDR3 totals 11 residues. In DNA, the CDR3 is TGTGCCAGCCGAAAGTTTGAGACCCAGTACTTC. Translated: CASRKFETQYF.

A few counts support this clonotype. The CDR3 protein is CSVDRTGSYGYTF. Written as DNA, the CDR3 is TGCAGCGTTGACCGGACAGGATCCTATGGCTACACCTTC. V and J are TRBV29-1 and TRBJ1-2; 7 nucleotides align to TRBD1. CDR1 SQVTM and CDR2 ANQGSEA come from the germline V gene. With 3 bases clipped from V and 4 bases from J, the junction kept 5 bases outside the gene matches. The CDR3 totals 13 residues. The full variable domain, in which reference TRBV29-1 and TRBJ1-2 provide the parts outside the CDR3, is SAVISQKPSRDICQRGTSLTIQCQVDSQVTMMFWYRQQPGQSLTLIATANQGSEATYESGFVIDKFPISRPNLTFSTLTVSNMSPEDSSIYLCSVDRTGSYGYTFGSGTRLTVV.

This chain joins TRBV25-1 and TRBJ2-7; TRBD1 might be the D (5 bases). This CDR3 has 13 residues. Germline lookup yields CDR1 MGHDK and CDR2 SYGVNS. Trimming pared 7 bases from V and 0 bases from J, leaving 10 bases between. CDR3 loop: CASKAGFSYEQYF. The CDR3 nucleotides read TGTGCCAGCAAGGCAGGGTTCTCCTACGAGCAGTACTTC.

This clonotype was seen a few times. The chain is built from TRBV29-1 and TRBJ2-5; 7 bases agree with TRBD2. V shed 6 bases, J shed 5 bases, and the junction held 12 bases outside the gene matches. CDR1 SQVTM and CDR2 ANQGSEA come from the germline V gene. The CDR3 has 14 residues. The CDR3 coding sequence is TGCAGCGTCCTTCAAATGGGACTATTCGAGACCCAGTACTTC. Encoded protein: CSVLQMGLFETQYF.

The sample holds one count of this clonotype. The chain combines TRBV2 with TRBJ2-7, with TRBD1 matching over 10 bases. V lost 5 bases and J lost 9; bases outside the gene matches: 10. This CDR3 contains 14 residues. Germline V CDR1 and CDR2: SNHLY, FYNNEI. The chain's CDR3 is CASSWRDRGSGQYF. As DNA, the CDR3 is TGTGCCAGCAGTTGGCGGGACAGGGGTTCCGGGCAGTACTTC.